This T cell receptor (beta chain) was sequenced during a study of early T cells in non-severe SARS-CoV-2 infection (dated by TCRdb to the early 2020s). With regard to the full study: Because TCR sequencing was done on bulk RNA from unsorted whole blood, the alpha and beta chains could not be paired.

The library was produced with 5' RACE. Instrument used: NextSeq 500. To correct for sequencing error and PCR bias, the TCR library protocol tagged individual cDNA molecules with unique molecular identifiers. Both TCR alpha and beta chains were sequenced, and tight co-correlation was observed between alpha and beta sequence abundances in each sample. The source study handled its data this way. Decombinator V4 was used to annotate TCR sequences for V gene, J gene and CDR3. Expanded TCRs were defined as changing significantly between any two time points under a Poisson model with p below 0.0001. Abundances of TCRs were expressed as counts per million after normalisation to the total number of TCRs sequenced in each sample. VDJdb, accessed 1 November 2021, was searched for CMV, EBV and SARS-CoV-2 annotated TCRs, with TCRs annotated for multiple antigens excluded. TCRdb reprocessed the public reads (quality trimming at Q25 with fastp, clone calling with MiXCR) and kept in-frame beta chains. Duplicate CDR3 protein sequences are folded into a single record with the most common DNA and genes. V and J calls and clone size were set by TCRdb, not the authors. In all, the sample holds fewer than 85,000 distinct CDR3 sequences, and around 16% of those were seen once. 9% to 15% of the sample is in the top ten clones.

This was a case-control study nested in a cohort of healthcare workers in London, UK, who had nasopharyngeal swab PCR tests and blood samples taken every week. Between 23 and 31 March 2020, the week of the UK lockdown, healthcare workers were enrolled and then followed up weekly for as long as 16 weeks. Broad study findings and their caveats: Matching against VDJdb was skewed toward anti-spike CD8 responses, likely underestimated virus-specific expansions, and missed private and CD4 specificities.

Comment on this clonotype: It lacks a known antigen. A much larger clone differs by one base, so this may be a read error.

The receptor's source is an adult who was a healthcare worker with PCR-confirmed SARS-CoV-2 infection or an uninfected control (not recorded which). Sequenced material: whole blood.

For the CDR3, the sequence is CASILIPLTPPDTQYF. The DNA sequence is given as TGTGCCAGCATCCTCATCCCCCTAACTCCCCCAGATACGCAGTATTTT. In this chain, TRBV2 is recombined with TRBJ2-3, with no confident D gene call. CDR1 SNHLY and CDR2 FYNNEI were looked up in the germline V gene. V was cut back by 7 bases and J by 4 bases, leaving a gap of 21 bases between them. The CDR3 numbers 16 residues from cysteine through phenylalanine. Only CDR3 DNA is held: 48 bases, read in frame from base 1.